These 26 T cell receptor beta chains originate from one sample sequenced in a study of response to subunit inactivated influenza vaccine. MiXCR, applied by TCRdb to the RT-PCR reads, yields one record per CDR3 protein. The table includes 860,000 or so distinct CDR3 sequences, 21% detected once. The starting material was PBMCs from blood, obtained roughly 5 days after vaccination. These receptors all stem from a man aged 45-65 years who received an inactivated influenza vaccine.

This clonotype was seen more than once but under ten times. The V gene is TRBV7-2, the J gene TRBJ2-1; D not certain. This CDR3 has 14 residues. V was trimmed by 0 bases and J by 3 bases, leaving 6 bases between them. Per germline, CDR1 SGHTA and CDR2 FQGNSA. The CDR3: CASSLATNYNEQFF. The CDR3 DNA sequence: TGTGCCAGCAGCTTAGCAACTAACTACAATGAGCAGTTCTTC.

The chain uses TRBV28 and TRBJ2-5; D gene ambiguous. V lost 4 bases and J lost 5, with 20 bases in between. The CDR3 runs 16 residues. Germline assignment: CDR1 MDHEN and CDR2 SYDVKM. The CDR3 DNA follows: TGTGCCAGCAGTTGGGAAAGGCTAGTCTTTAGTGAGACCCAGTACTTC. Translating it yields CASSWERLVFSETQYF.

The chain recombines TRBV5-1 with TRBJ2-3, with 8 bases matching TRBD1. The V gene end was trimmed by 4 bases and the J gene end by 5 bases; junction bases not matched to a gene: 9. This CDR3 is built from 15 residues. CDR1 is SGHRS and CDR2 is YFSETQ in the germline V gene. The CDR3 is CASSIRTGSVDTQYF. The CDR3 DNA is TGCGCCAGCAGCATCAGGACAGGGTCGGTAGATACGCAGTATTTT.

About this clonotype: As the CDR3 is not closed by the conserved phenylalanine or tryptophan, this likely results from a read error. The rearrangement uses TRBV20-1 and TRBJ1-6, with D perhaps TRBD1 (5 bases). This CDR3 comprises 12 residues. CDR1 and CDR2 (germline): DFQATT, SNEGSKA (reference sequence). Between the trimmed V and J ends, which lost 3 bases and 10 bases, there was a span of 10 bases. CDR3 nucleotides: TGCAGTGCTAGGACAGACATCTCACCCCTCCACCTT. This translates into CSARTDISPLHL.

Only a few counts were recorded for this clonotype. The chain recombines TRBV7-6 with TRBJ2-7; 10 bases agree with TRBD2. V lost 1 base to trimming and J lost 0 bases; unmatched junction nucleotides: 9. This CDR3 is built from 18 residues. From germline, CDR1 is SGHVS and CDR2 FNYEAQ. The CDR3 region has the DNA TGTGCCAGCAGCTTAGACGTCGGACTAGCGGAGAGCTCCTACGAGCAGTACTTC. This gives the protein CASSLDVGLAESSYEQYF. Supplemented by reference TRBV7-6 and TRBJ2-7, the full variable domain reads GAGVSQSPRYKVTKRGQDVALRCDPISGHVSLYWYRQALGQGPEFLTYFNYEAQQDKSGLPNDRFSAERPEGSISTLTIQRTEQRDSAMYRCASSLDVGLAESSYEQYFGPGTRLTVT.

This clonotype was recorded a few times. This chain joins TRBV20-1 and TRBJ2-3; TRBD2 aligns across 12 bases. This CDR3 contains 15 residues. Germline-derived CDR1 and CDR2 are DFQATT and SNEGSKA (reference sequence). Unmatched junction bases numbered 9, after V lost 5 bases and J lost 6 bases. The CDR3 region has the DNA TGCAGTGCTCTTACGACTAGCGGGAGTAGGGATACGCAGTATTTT. It translates to CSALTTSGSRDTQYF.

This rearrangement joins TRBV20-1 to TRBJ2-1; 7 bases match TRBD1. This CDR3 is built from 13 residues. Germline values: CDR1 DFQATT, CDR2 SNEGSKA (reference sequence). The J segment lost 7 bases and the V segment lost 3 bases, leaving 6 bases of the junction unmatched. CDR3 residues: CSASRTGRNEQFF. The CDR3 nucleotides are TGCAGTGCTAGCCGGACAGGAAGGAATGAGCAGTTCTTC.

The chain carries TRBV4-2 and TRBJ2-2; D is uncertain. The CDR3 has 17 amino acids. The V gene's germline CDR1 is LGHNA and CDR2 YNFKEQ. Trimming took 1 base from V and 0 from J, leaving 12 bases between them. CDR3 nucleotide sequence: TGTGCCAGCAGCCAAGTCAGGAGAACGACGAACACCGGGGAGCTGTTTTTT. Amino acid sequence: CASSQVRRTTNTGELFF.

The genes are TRBV7-9 and TRBJ2-5, with 8 bases fitting TRBD2. The trim removed 8 bases at V and 2 bases at J, leaving 13 bases unmatched. Germline V gives CDR1 SEHNR, CDR2 FQNEAQ (reference sequence). The CDR3 length is 16 residues. CDR3 in DNA: TGTGCCAGCGGCCAAATTGCCGGGGGGGCGCAAGAGACCCAGTACTTC. It is translated as CASGQIAGGAQETQYF.

This clonotype was picked up many times. The gene calls are TRBV5-1 and TRBJ2-1; 9 bases match TRBD1. Germline V gene lookup returns CDR1 SGHRS and CDR2 YFSETQ. The ends lost 6 bases at V and 0 bases at J; junction bases unmatched: 7. The CDR3 contains 16 residues. The CDR3 region has the DNA TGCGCCAGCAAAGGAGGGACAGGGAGCTCCTACAATGAGCAGTTCTTC. Its protein is CASKGGTGSSYNEQFF.

This clonotype was recorded a few times. The chain is built from TRBV6-2 or TRBV6-3 and TRBJ2-3; unclear D gene. The CDR3 is 14 amino acids. Trimming cost V 6 bases and J 7 bases, with 17 bases left between them. Per germline, CDR1 MNHEY and CDR2 SVGEGT. The CDR3 loop is CASSPFGPTHTQYF. Written as DNA, the CDR3 is TGTGCCAGCAGCCCCTTCGGACCTACCCATACGCAGTATTTT.

The sample holds a few counts of this clonotype. CDR3 in amino acids: CASSLGGRVQFF. CDR3 nucleotide sequence: TGTGCCAGCAGCTTAGGCGGGAGGGTGCAGTTCTTC. The chain uses TRBV7-2 and TRBJ2-1; 9 nucleotides agree with TRBD2. V lost 1 base, J lost 12 bases, and 1 base stayed unmatched. Germline CDR1 and CDR2: SGHTA and FQGNSA. This CDR3 has 12 residues.

This chain joins TRBV6-5 and TRBJ2-1; the D gene is possibly TRBD1 (5 bases). The germline V gene encodes CDR1 MNHEY and CDR2 SVGAGI. There are 18 residues in the CDR3. Trimming pared 0 bases from V and 3 bases from J, leaving 18 bases between. The CDR3 region has the DNA TGTGCCAGCAGTTACTCAAGCACAGGCGTGGTGGTCTACAATGAGCAGTTCTTC. It is translated as CASSYSSTGVVVYNEQFF.

About this clonotype itself: With a much larger clone just one base away, this may be a read error. This chain joins TRBV6-5 and TRBJ2-3; 10 nucleotides align to TRBD2. This CDR3 has 18 amino acids. The germline CDR1 and CDR2 sequences are MNHEY and SVGAGI. CDR3 amino acids: CASSYSASGSGATDRQYF. In nucleotides, the CDR3 is TGTGCCAGCAGTTACTCCGCTAGCGGGAGTGGTGCCACAGATAGGCAGTATTTT.

The chain carries TRBV13 and TRBJ2-1; D may correspond to TRBD1 or TRBD2 (6 bases each). This CDR3 comprises 14 residues. Deletions cut 3 bases from V and 4 bases from J, with 10 bases between. Germline CDR1 is PRHDT and CDR2 is FYEKMQ (reference sequence). CDR3 nucleotides: TGTGCCAGCAGCTTTCGGGGGCAATACAATGAGCAGTTCTTC. Encoded protein: CASSFRGQYNEQFF.

This clonotype was observed a handful of times. This rearrangement joins TRBV6-1 to TRBJ1-3; maybe TRBD1 (5 bases). The CDR3 has 16 residues. V lost 3 bases to trimming and J lost 0 bases, with 12 bases between them. CDR1 is MNHNS, CDR2 SASEGT, per germline. This CDR3 is CASSETTGFSGNTIYF. CDR3 sequence (DNA): TGTGCCAGCAGTGAGACCACAGGTTTCTCTGGAAACACCATATATTTT.

This clonotype showed up just a few times. This sequence joins TRBV24-1 and TRBJ1-2; D uncertain. The CDR3 runs to 12 residues. Germline V gene sequence: CDR1 KGHDR, CDR2 SFDVKD. Trimming left V 4 bases short and J 0 bases short, with 2 bases between. The CDR3 DNA reads TGTGCCACCAGTGAGACTAACTATGGCTACACCTTC. Protein product: CATSETNYGYTF.

V gene TRBV21-1 combines with J gene TRBJ1-5; no DNA check was done on the table's D call, TRBD1. TRBV21-1 is a pseudogene segment. This CDR3 comprises 14 residues. In DNA, the CDR3 is TGTGCCAGCACGCGGACAGGGGGCTGGCAGCCCCAGCATTTT. This codes for CASTRTGGWQPQHF.

The genes are TRBV7-8 and TRBJ1-4, with unresolved D. CDR1 and CDR2 from the germline V gene are SGHVS and FQNEAQ. The ends were cut back, 5 bases at V and 8 bases at J, with 12 bases in the middle. This CDR3 has 13 amino acids. The CDR3 coding sequence is TGTGCCAGCAGCCCGGGGTCTCAGGAAAAACTGTTTTTT. Residues: CASSPGSQEKLFF.

The chain has TRBV25-1 and TRBJ1-2, with D maybe TRBD1 (5 bases). V lost 6 bases to trimming and J lost 4 bases, with 12 bases between them. CDR3 size: 13 residues. CDR1 is MGHDK, CDR2 SYGVNS, per germline. CDR3 sequence (DNA): TGTGCCAGCAGACGCGGGGGAGGCTATGGCTACACCTTC. Translation: CASRRGGGYGYTF.

V gene TRBV28 combines with J gene TRBJ2-1, with 7 bases identical to TRBD1. With 4 bases clipped from V and 5 bases from J, the junction kept 8 bases outside the gene matches. Germline CDR1 reads MDHEN; CDR2 reads SYDVKM. This CDR3 contains 15 residues. Here the CDR3 reads CASSYWDRNHNEQFF. CDR3 nucleotide sequence: TGTGCCAGCAGTTATTGGGACAGAAATCACAATGAGCAGTTCTTC.

This clonotype was counted ten times or more. The chain combines TRBV5-1 with TRBJ2-3, with 7 bases that match TRBD1. J lost 3 bases, V lost 4 bases, and 5 bases had no gene match. Germline CDR1 is SGHRS and CDR2 is YFSETQ. This CDR3 is 14 amino acids long. CDR3 loop: CASSQRQGTDTQYF. The CDR3 DNA reads TGCGCCAGCAGCCAAAGACAGGGTACAGATACGCAGTATTTT.

V is TRBV7-9 and J is TRBJ1-1; D not certain. Germline CDR1 reads SEHNR; CDR2 reads FQNEAQ (reference sequence). CDR3 length: 13 residues. V lost 2 bases and J lost 5, with 9 bases in between. The CDR3 DNA follows: TGTGCCAGCAGCTTACCCGTTTTAACTGAAGCTTTCTTT. It is translated as CASSLPVLTEAFF.

This rearrangement joins TRBV28 to TRBJ1-1, with D perhaps matching TRBD1 (6 bases). Germline assignment: CDR1 MDHEN and CDR2 SYDVKM. The CDR3 is 12 amino acids. V was pared by 11 bases and J by 3 bases, with 13 bases between. The CDR3 protein is CAGSGHHTEAFF. The CDR3 region has the DNA TGTGCCGGGTCGGGACACCACACTGAAGCTTTCTTT.

The V gene is TRBV4-3, the J gene TRBJ1-6, with a tentative D call TRBD1 (6 bases). Deletions cut 0 bases from V and 4 bases from J, with 10 bases between. CDR3 size: 16 residues. Per germline, CDR1 LGHNA and CDR2 YSLEER. CDR3 coding DNA: TGCGCCAGCAGCCAAGATTGGCAGGGGTATAATTCACCCCTCCACTTT. Its translation is CASSQDWQGYNSPLHF.

The chain recombines TRBV12-3 or TRBV12-4 with TRBJ2-1, with TRBD1 matching 9 bases. The CDR3 is 13 amino acids. With V trimmed by 8 bases and J by 2 bases, 1 base remained unmatched. CDR3 protein: CASGTGPYNEQFF. The CDR3 DNA sequence: TGTGCCAGCGGGACAGGGCCCTACAATGAGCAGTTCTTC.